This TCR beta chain is from a study of CD8+ T cells in alopecia areata. Study-level points and caveats: Lesional tissue from the scalp (especially in alopecia totalis/universalis) showed higher clonality than normal scalp.

For this clone: As yet, its antigen is unknown.

CDR1 is SQVTM, CDR2 ANQGSEA, per germline. The V gene lost 6 bases and the J gene lost 4 bases, with 14 bases spanning the gap. The CDR3 is 13 amino acids. RNA extraction was followed by reverse transcription into cDNA, which acted as the sequencing template. Assay: immunoSEQ multiplex PCR; the TCRdb copy retains only in-frame clones and omits some. The table records 93,000 or so clones, approximately 52% of them present only once. The chain employs TRBV29-1 and TRBJ2-3; D is perhaps TRBD2 (6 bases). Source material: CD4+ T cells sorted from blood. The TCR sequence derives from a human donor in good health. The CDR3, as DNA: TGCAGCGTGGCGGGGACTTTTGCAGATACGCAGTATTTT. Its protein product is CSVAGTFADTQYF.